This T cell receptor beta chain was profiled in a study of CD8 T cells in Susac syndrome. Whole-study results and caveats: The study acknowledged a relatively small number of individuals in its TCR sequencing and HLA analysis.

The CDR3 consists of 15 residues. Trimming stripped 0 bases from V and 2 bases from J, with 10 bases between. Germline CDR1 SGHAT, CDR2 FQNNGV. RNA amounts of roughly 0.45 to 1 ug underwent reverse transcription with random hexamers. A multiplex approach, immunoSEQ multiplex PCR, amplified TCR beta CDR3 across 54 Vbeta and 13 Jbeta. TCRdb ran MiXCR on the immunoSEQ multiplex PCR reads and lists one entry per CDR3 protein. The sample records 350,000 to 550,000 distinct CDR3 sequences, about 85% being singletons. This clonotype is a singleton in its sample. Antigen: not known. This clonotype was obtained from a human donor with multiple sclerosis. Sequenced: CD8+ T cells from PBMCs. The V gene is TRBV11-2, the J gene TRBJ1-1; no clear D. This CDR3 reads CASSLDMDGNTEAFF. The CDR3 DNA reads as TGTGCCAGCAGCTTAGATATGGACGGTAACACTGAAGCTTTCTTT. The entire variable domain, with the rest obtained from reference TRBV11-2 and TRBJ1-1, is as follows: EAGVAQSPRYKIIEKRQSVAFWCNPISGHATLYWYQQILGQGPKLLIQFQNNGVVDDSQLPKDRFSAERLKGVDSTLKIQPAKLEDSAVYLCASSLDMDGNTEAFFGQGTRLTVV.